The sample holds a few counts of the clone carrying this T cell receptor beta chain. Its antigen is as yet unknown. This record comes from a study of T-cell reconstitution after alpha-beta-depleted transplantation in children. During its preparation, the TCRbeta library received unique molecular identifiers. MiXCR was run by TCRdb on the PCR reads, yielding one entry per CDR3 protein. The table has about 78,000 distinct CDR3 sequences, roughly 15% seen once. Per the germline V gene, CDR1 is SGDLS and CDR2 is YYNGEE. The CDR3 loop spans 16 amino acids. Trimming took 0 bases from V and 1 from J; bases not matched to a gene: 5. The study, taken as a whole, reports: Alpha-beta T cells about two months after transplant reportedly derived from several hundred expanded graft clones. Surviving recipient T cells and intrathymic progenitors accounted for some patients' high TCRbeta diversity at day 60.

Sequences were derived from PBMCs, mostly from graft donor cells, sampled 180 days after TCRalphabeta/CD19-depleted stem cell transplant. V gene TRBV9 combines with J gene TRBJ2-5; 8 bases are shared with TRBD2. The TCR sequence derives from a male patient between 2 and 10 years old who had a stem cell transplant for acute lymphoblastic leukemia, so the T cells may come from the graft donor. DNA for the CDR3: TGTGCCAGCAGCGTAGTAGGTAGCGGGGCCCAAGAGACCCAGTACTTC. It specifies CASSVVGSGAQETQYF. Based on the CDR3 plus reference TRBV9 and TRBJ2-5, the full variable domain is DSGVTQTPKHLITATGQRVTLRCSPRSGDLSVYWYQQSLDQGLQFLIQYYNGEERAKGNILERFSAQQFPDLHSELNLSSLELGDSALYFCASSVVGSGAQETQYFGPGTRLLVL.